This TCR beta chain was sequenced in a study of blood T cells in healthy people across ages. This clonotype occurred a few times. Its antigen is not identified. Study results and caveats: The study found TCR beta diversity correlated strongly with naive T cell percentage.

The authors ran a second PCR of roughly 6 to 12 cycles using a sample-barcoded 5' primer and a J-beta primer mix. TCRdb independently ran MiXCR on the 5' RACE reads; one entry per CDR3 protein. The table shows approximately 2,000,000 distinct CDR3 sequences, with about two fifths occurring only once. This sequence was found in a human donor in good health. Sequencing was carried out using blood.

The CDR3 loop reads CASSQDLRAANYGYTF. CDR3 DNA sequence: TGTGCCAGCAGCCAAGATCTCCGCGCAGCTAACTATGGCTACACCTTC. The chain couples TRBV4-2 to TRBJ1-2, with D uncertain. CDR1 and CDR2 from the germline V gene are LGHNA and YNFKEQ. Trimming left V 0 bases short and J 0 bases short, with 11 bases between. The CDR3 runs 16 residues.